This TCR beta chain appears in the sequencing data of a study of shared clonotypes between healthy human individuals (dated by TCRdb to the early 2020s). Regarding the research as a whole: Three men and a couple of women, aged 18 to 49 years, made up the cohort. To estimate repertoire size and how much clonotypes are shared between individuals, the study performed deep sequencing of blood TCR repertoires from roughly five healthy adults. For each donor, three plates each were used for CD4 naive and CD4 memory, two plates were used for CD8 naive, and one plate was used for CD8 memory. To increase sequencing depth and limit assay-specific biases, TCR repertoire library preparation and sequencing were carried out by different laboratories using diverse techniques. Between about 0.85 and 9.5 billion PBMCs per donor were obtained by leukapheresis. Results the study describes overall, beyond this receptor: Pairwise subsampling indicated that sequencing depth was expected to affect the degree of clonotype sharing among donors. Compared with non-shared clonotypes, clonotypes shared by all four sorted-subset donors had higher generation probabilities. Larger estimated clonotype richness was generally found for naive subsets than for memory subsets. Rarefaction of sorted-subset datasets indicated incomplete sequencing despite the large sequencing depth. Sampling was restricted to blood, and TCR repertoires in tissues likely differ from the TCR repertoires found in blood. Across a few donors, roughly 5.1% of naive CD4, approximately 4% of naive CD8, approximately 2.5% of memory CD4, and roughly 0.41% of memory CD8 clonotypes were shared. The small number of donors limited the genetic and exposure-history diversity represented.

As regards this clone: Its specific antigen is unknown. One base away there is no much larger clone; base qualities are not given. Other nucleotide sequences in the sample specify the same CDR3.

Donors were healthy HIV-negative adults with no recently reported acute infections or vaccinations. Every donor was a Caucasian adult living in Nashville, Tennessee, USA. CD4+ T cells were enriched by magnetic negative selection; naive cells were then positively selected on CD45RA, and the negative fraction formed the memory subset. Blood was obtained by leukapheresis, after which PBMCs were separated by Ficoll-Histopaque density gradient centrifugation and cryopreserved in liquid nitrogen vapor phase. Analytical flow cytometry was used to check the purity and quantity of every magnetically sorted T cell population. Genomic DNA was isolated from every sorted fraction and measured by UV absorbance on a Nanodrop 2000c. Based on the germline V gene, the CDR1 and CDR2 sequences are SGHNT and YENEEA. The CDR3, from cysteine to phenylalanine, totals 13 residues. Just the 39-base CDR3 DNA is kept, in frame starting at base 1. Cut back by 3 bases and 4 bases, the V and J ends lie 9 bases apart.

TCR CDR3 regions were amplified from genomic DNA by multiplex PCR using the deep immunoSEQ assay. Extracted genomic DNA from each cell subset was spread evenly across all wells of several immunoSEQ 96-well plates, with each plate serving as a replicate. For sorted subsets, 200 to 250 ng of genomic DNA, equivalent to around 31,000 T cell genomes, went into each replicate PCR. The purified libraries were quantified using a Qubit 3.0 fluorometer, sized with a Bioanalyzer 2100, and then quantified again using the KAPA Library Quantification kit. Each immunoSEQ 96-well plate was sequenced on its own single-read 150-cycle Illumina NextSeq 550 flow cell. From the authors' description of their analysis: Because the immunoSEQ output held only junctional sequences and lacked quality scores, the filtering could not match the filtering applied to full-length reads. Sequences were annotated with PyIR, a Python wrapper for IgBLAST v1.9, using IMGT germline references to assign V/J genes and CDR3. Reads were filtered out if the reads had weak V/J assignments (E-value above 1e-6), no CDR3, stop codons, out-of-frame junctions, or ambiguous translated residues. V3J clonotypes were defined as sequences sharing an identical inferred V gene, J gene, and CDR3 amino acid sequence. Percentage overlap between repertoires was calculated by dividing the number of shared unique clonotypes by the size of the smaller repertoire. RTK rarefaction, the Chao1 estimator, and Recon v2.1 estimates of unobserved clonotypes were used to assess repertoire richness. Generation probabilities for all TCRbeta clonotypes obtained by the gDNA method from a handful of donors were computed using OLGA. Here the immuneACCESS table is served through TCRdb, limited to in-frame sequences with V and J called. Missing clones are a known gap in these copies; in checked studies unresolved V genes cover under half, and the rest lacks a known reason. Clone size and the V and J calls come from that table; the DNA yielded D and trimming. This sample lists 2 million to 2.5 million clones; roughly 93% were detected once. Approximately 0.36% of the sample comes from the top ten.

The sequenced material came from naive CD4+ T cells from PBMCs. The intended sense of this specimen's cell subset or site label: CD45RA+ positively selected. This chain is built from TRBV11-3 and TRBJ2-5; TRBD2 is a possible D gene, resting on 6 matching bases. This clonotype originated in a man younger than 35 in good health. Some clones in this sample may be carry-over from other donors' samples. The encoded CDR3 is CASSFRGGETQYF. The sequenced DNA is TGTGCCAGCAGCTTTCGGGGAGGAGAGACCCAGTACTTC.